This T cell receptor beta chain was captured in a study of T cell repertoires in cytomegalovirus infection. In the study overall: A matching HLA type, together with CMV infection, was signaled by public TCR beta signatures.

TCRdb recomputed calls from the reads with MiXCR, one row per CDR3 protein. Counted here are 250,000 to 300,000 distinct CDR3 sequences, about 20% occurring once; the ten biggest clones make up roughly 20%. Losses at the gene ends were 5 bases for V and 5 bases for J; bases not matched to a gene: 14. The CDR3 is 17 amino acids. Per the germline V gene, CDR1 is MDHEN and CDR2 is SYDVKM. Worth noting for this clonotype: Its cognate antigen is unknown.

General study findings and limits: What dominated the ex vivo response were HLA-C-restricted CMV-specific TCR beta clonotypes.

The sample here was cultured PBMCs, taken from culture after CMV antigen stimulation. J is TRBJ2-7 and V is TRBV28; 11 bases match TRBD2. The sequence was collected from a human donor in good health (CMV status not recorded). Some clones in this sample may be carry-over from other donors' samples. The CDR3 sequence: CASSPTSGSVERDEQYF. The CDR3 DNA reads as TGTGCCAGCAGTCCCACTAGCGGGAGTGTGGAACGGGACGAGCAGTACTTC.